The 28 T cell receptor beta chains listed next were all sequenced from one sample in a study of blood T cell repertoires in COVID-19. The method was immunoSEQ multiplex PCR; TCRdb's version includes in-frame clones alone and lacks a portion of them. The sample shows 200,000 to 250,000 clones, 82% of them seen only once. Sequenced: PBMCs or T cells enriched from blood (not recorded which). These receptor sequences come from a woman aged 55-75 years who had recovered from COVID-19.

The rearrangement links TRBV29-1 to TRBJ1-1; D call uncertain. Trimming stripped 4 bases from V and 3 bases from J, with 18 bases between. Germline V gene data show CDR1 as SQVTM and CDR2 as ANQGSEA. This CDR3 has 15 residues. The DNA for the CDR3 is TGCAGCGTTGGAGGAAAGGGTAGCGTGGACACTGAAGCTTTCTTT. This gives the protein CSVGGKGSVDTEAFF.

This clone was seen a handful of times. This chain connects TRBV30 to TRBJ1-6; D is possibly TRBD1 (6 bases). The CDR3 runs to 14 residues. The germline V gene has CDR1 GTSNPN and CDR2 SVGIG (reference sequence). V was cut by 1 base and J by 11 bases, with 15 bases left in between. CDR3 nucleotides: TGTGCCTGGAGTGACGGGACACATCGGGCACCCCTCCACTTT. Its protein product is CAWSDGTHRAPLHF. Full variable domain (outside the CDR3, taken from reference TRBV30 and TRBJ1-6): SQTIHQWPATLVQPVGSPLSLECTVEGTSNPNLYWYRQAAGRGLQLLFYSVGIGQISSEVPQNLSASRPQDRQFILSSKKLLLSDSGFYLCAWSDGTHRAPLHFGNGTRLTVT.

Note on this clone: The sample carries other DNA sequences with the same CDR3. The chain has TRBV19 and TRBJ1-1, with D perhaps matching TRBD1 (6 bases). The germline gives CDR1 LNHDA, CDR2 SQIVND (reference sequence). CDR3 length equals 14 residues. The V gene lost 2 bases and the J gene lost 4 bases, with 11 bases spanning the gap. CDR3 nucleotides: TGTGCCAGTAGTATATCAGGGGTCGGCACTGAAGCTTTCTTT. Amino acids: CASSISGVGTEAFF. The full variable domain, rest sourced from reference TRBV19 and TRBJ1-1, is DGGITQSPKYLFRKEGQNVTLSCEQNLNHDAMYWYRQDPGQGLRLIYYSQIVNDFQKGDIAEGYSVSREKKESFPLTVTSAQKNPTAFYLCASSISGVGTEAFFGQGTRLTVV.

CDR3 sequence (DNA): TGTGCCAGCAGCTCCACGGAGTCTTCCTATAATTCACCCCTCCACTTT. Protein product: CASSSTESSYNSPLHF. The chain combines TRBV7-2 with TRBJ1-6, with D unclear. This CDR3 spans 16 amino acids. Germline V CDR1 and CDR2: SGHTA, FQGNSA. The V gene lost 4 bases and the J gene lost 1 base, with 11 bases spanning the gap.

This chain's CDR3 is CASSLRSGVTDTQYF. The CDR3 DNA reads TGTGCCAGCAGCTTAAGAAGCGGGGTCACAGATACGCAGTATTTT. V gene TRBV7-9 combines with J gene TRBJ2-3, with TRBD2 matching over 7 bases. Trimming cost V 2 bases and J 2 bases; bases outside gene matches: 4. This CDR3 is 15 amino acids long. Germline lookup yields CDR1 SEHNR and CDR2 FQNEAQ (reference sequence).

This clone was detected once. The chain uses TRBV7-8 and TRBJ2-7, with 16 positions matching TRBD2. V lost 5 bases to trimming and J lost 2 bases; unmatched junction nucleotides: 9. CDR3 length: 18 residues. Germline loops: CDR1 SGHVS, CDR2 FQNEAQ. CDR3 DNA sequence: TGTGCCAGCAGCCTAGGGACTAGCGGGAGGGCCGAGCCCTACGAGCAGTACTTC. This gives the protein CASSLGTSGRAEPYEQYF.

The rearrangement joins TRBV6-2 or TRBV6-3 to TRBJ2-7, with unresolved D. CDR1 is MNHEY and CDR2 is SVGEGT in the germline V gene. The CDR3 extends over 13 amino acids. The V and J ends lost 5 bases and 1 base respectively, with 9 bases between them. CDR3 in amino acids: CASSHTTSYEQYF. CDR3 bases: TGTGCCAGCAGTCACACGACTTCCTACGAGCAGTACTTC.

The chain carries TRBV7-9 and TRBJ2-2; D is undetermined. V lost 2 bases and J 1 base, leaving 5 bases between the germline ends. CDR1 and CDR2 (germline): SEHNR, FQNEAQ (reference sequence). The CDR3 loop spans 14 amino acids. The CDR3 nucleotides read TGTGCCAGCAGCTTAAGACAGAACACCGGGGAGCTGTTTTTT. Protein: CASSLRQNTGELFF.

The chain carries TRBV6-2 or TRBV6-3 and TRBJ1-5; D ambiguous. Trimming took off 1 base at V and 3 bases at J, with 10 bases between the two ends. The CDR3 extends over 15 amino acids. CDR1 and CDR2 (germline): MNHEY, SVGEGT. CDR3 region: CASSYLRGLNQPQHF. The CDR3 region has the DNA TGTGCCAGCAGTTACTTACGCGGGCTCAATCAGCCCCAGCATTTT.

V is TRBV19 and J is TRBJ1-1, with D hard to call. V lost 5 bases and J lost 5, with 15 bases in between. CDR3 length: 14 residues. Germline-derived CDR1 and CDR2 are LNHDA and SQIVND (reference sequence). In DNA form, the CDR3 reads TGTGCCAGTAGTTGGGAGGGATGGGAAACTGAAGCTTTCTTT. Amino acids: CASSWEGWETEAFF.

V gene TRBV9 combines with J gene TRBJ1-3, with 7 bases aligning to TRBD1. This CDR3 is built from 16 residues. Germline loops: CDR1 SGDLS, CDR2 YYNGEE. Germline trimming cut 0 bases from V and 4 bases from J; bases unmatched to any gene: 7. The CDR3 sequence: CASSVATGEIGNTIYF. The CDR3 coding sequence is TGTGCCAGCAGCGTAGCTACAGGGGAAATCGGAAACACCATATATTTT. Based on the CDR3 plus reference TRBV9 and TRBJ1-3, the full variable domain is DSGVTQTPKHLITATGQRVTLRCSPRSGDLSVYWYQQSLDQGLQFLIQYYNGEERAKGNILERFSAQQFPDLHSELNLSSLELGDSALYFCASSVATGEIGNTIYFGEGSWLTVV.

V gene TRBV12-5 combines with J gene TRBJ1-5; TRBD1 aligns across 7 bases. The CDR3 is made up of 17 amino acids. CDR1 is LGHNT and CDR2 is FRNRAP in the germline V gene. V was clipped by 0 bases and J by 0 bases; unmatched bases: 5. CDR3 in amino acids: CASGLVLGQLSNQPQHF. The CDR3 coding sequence is TGTGCTAGTGGTTTGGTACTGGGACAGCTTAGCAATCAGCCCCAGCATTTT. Looking up the rest from reference TRBV12-5 and TRBJ1-5 gives the full variable domain: DARVTQTPRHKVTEMGQEVTMRCQPILGHNTVFWYRQTMMQGLELLAYFRNRAPLDDSGMPKDRFSAEMPDATLATLKIQPSEPRDSAVYFCASGLVLGQLSNQPQHFGDGTRLSIL.

The table lists this clone with a count of one. V usage is TRBV6-6 and J usage is TRBJ2-2; a possible D gene is TRBD2 (6 bases). Germline-derived CDR1 and CDR2 are MNHNY and SVGAGI (reference sequence). This CDR3 has 17 amino acids. The V gene lost 5 bases and the J gene lost 1 base, with 17 bases spanning the gap. CDR3 amino acids: CASSLPKGTQNTGELFF. DNA of the CDR3: TGTGCCAGCAGTCTCCCGAAGGGGACTCAGAACACCGGGGAGCTGTTTTTT.

The J gene is TRBJ1-2, the V gene TRBV6-5; D is ambiguous. V shed 7 bases and J shed 3 bases, with 18 bases lying between them. Germline V gene sequence: CDR1 MNHEY, CDR2 SVGAGI. The CDR3 is 15 residues long. The CDR3 region is CASKHVPGLDYGYTF. CDR3 DNA sequence: TGTGCCAGCAAGCACGTTCCAGGACTTGACTATGGCTACACCTTC.

The chain employs TRBV29-1 and TRBJ1-1; 10 positions agree with TRBD1. Germline V gene lookup returns CDR1 SQVTM and CDR2 ANQGSEA. V lost 7 bases, J lost 7 bases, and 6 bases stayed unmatched. The CDR3 sequence is 12 residues long. CDR3: CSAGTGDFEAFF. CDR3 in DNA: TGCAGCGCCGGGACAGGGGATTTTGAAGCTTTCTTT. Variable domain in full (rest from reference TRBV29-1 and TRBJ1-1): SAVISQKPSRDICQRGTSLTIQCQVDSQVTMMFWYRQQPGQSLTLIATANQGSEATYESGFVIDKFPISRPNLTFSTLTVSNMSPEDSSIYLCSAGTGDFEAFFGQGTRLTVV.

There are a few counts of this clone. The J gene is TRBJ1-2, the V gene TRBV5-3, with D possibly matching TRBD1 (6 bases). TRBV5-3 is designated an ORF whose function remains uncertain. Trimming shortened V by 5 bases and J by 0 bases, and 17 bases separated the two germline ends. CDR3 length equals 16 residues. This chain's CDR3 is CARSLQGEEANYGYTF. In nucleotides, the CDR3 is TGTGCCAGAAGTTTACAGGGCGAGGAGGCTAACTATGGCTACACCTTC.

The table lists this clone with a count of one. This rearrangement joins TRBV5-6 to TRBJ2-3, with 8 bases fitting TRBD2. Unmatched junction bases numbered 7, after V lost 4 bases and J lost 6 bases. This CDR3 contains 14 residues. Per germline, CDR1 SGHDT and CDR2 YYEEEE. The chain's CDR3 is CASSIAGFADTQYF. CDR3 coding DNA: TGTGCCAGCAGCATAGCGGGGTTCGCTGATACGCAGTATTTT.

This sequence joins TRBV29-1 and TRBJ1-2; D is undetermined. The CDR3 is 13 residues long. Germline V gene lookup returns CDR1 SQVTM and CDR2 ANQGSEA. With 4 bases removed from V and 3 bases from J, the gap between germline ends came to 12 bases. The CDR3 nucleotides read TGCAGCGTTGTTTCGGGGTTCGACTATGGCTACACCTTC. It encodes CSVVSGFDYGYTF.

The rearrangement links TRBV12-3 or TRBV12-4 to TRBJ1-5; TRBD1 might be the D (6 bases). The ends were cut back, 5 bases at V and 7 bases at J, with 9 bases in the middle. The CDR3 extends over 12 amino acids. The CDR3: CASSAGAQPQHF. DNA for the CDR3: TGTGCCAGCAGTGCAGGGGCCCAGCCCCAGCATTTT.

The rearrangement links TRBV11-1 to TRBJ2-1; 7 bases are shared with TRBD1. The ends lost 1 base at V and 2 bases at J; junction bases unmatched: 2. CDR3 size: 15 residues. Germline-derived CDR1 and CDR2 are SGHAT and FQDESV (reference sequence). CDR3: CASSLGTGTYNEQFF. In DNA, the CDR3 is TGTGCCAGCAGCTTAGGGACAGGTACCTACAATGAGCAGTTCTTC.

The J gene is TRBJ2-7, the V gene TRBV5-1, with TRBD2 matching over 14 bases. The CDR3 contains 15 residues. Germline CDR1 SGHRS, CDR2 YFSETQ. V lost 3 bases and J lost 3; bases outside the gene matches: 2. The CDR3 DNA follows: TGCGCCAGCAGCTGGGGGACTAGCGGGAGCTACGAGCAGTACTTC. Translation gives CASSWGTSGSYEQYF.

This rearrangement joins TRBV11-2 to TRBJ2-5; 7 nucleotides agree with TRBD1. Germline V lookup: CDR1 SGHAT, CDR2 FQNNGV. V lost 1 base to trimming and J lost 6 bases; unmatched junction nucleotides: 5. The CDR3 is made up of 14 amino acids. This CDR3 is CASSLADRRQTQYF. CDR3 in DNA: TGTGCCAGCAGCTTAGCGGACAGGCGACAGACCCAGTACTTC.

This chain connects TRBV30 to TRBJ2-1; a weak D match, TRBD2 (5 bases). The CDR3 extends over 12 amino acids. Germline CDR1 reads GTSNPN; CDR2 reads SVGIG (reference sequence). V lost 8 bases to trimming and J lost 10 bases, with 18 bases between them. The CDR3 is CAGGGSSREQFF. The CDR3 nucleotides read TGTGCCGGAGGCGGGTCTTCGAGGGAGCAGTTCTTC.

The V and J genes are TRBV4-1 and TRBJ1-5; D is unresolved. V gave up 1 base and J gave up 2 bases, with 6 bases separating them. The CDR3 runs 14 residues. Germline CDR1 is MGHRA and CDR2 is YSYEKL. CDR3 in amino acids: CASSQGEGNQPQHF. The CDR3 bases are TGCGCCAGCAGCCAAGGGGAGGGCAATCAGCCCCAGCATTTT.

The count of this clone is one. V and J are TRBV7-3 and TRBJ2-6; TRBD1 agrees at 7 bases. V was pared by 3 bases and J by 0 bases, with 8 bases of the junction left unmatched. Per germline, CDR1 SGHTA and CDR2 FQGTGA. The CDR3 has 18 residues. The DNA for the CDR3 is TGTGCCAGCAGCTTGACAGGGCCCCCGAACTCTGGGGCCAACGTCCTGACTTTC. It is translated as CASSLTGPPNSGANVLTF.

This chain connects TRBV19 to TRBJ1-6, with D possibly being TRBD1 (5 bases). The CDR3 has 15 residues. Trimming shortened V by 3 bases and J by 7 bases, and 13 bases separated the two germline ends. CDR1 is LNHDA, CDR2 SQIVND, per germline (reference sequence). CDR3 sequence reads: CASSIGAERNSPLHF. Here the CDR3 DNA reads TGTGCCAGTAGTATTGGGGCAGAACGAAATTCACCCCTCCACTTT.

V and J are TRBV18 and TRBJ2-5; no firm D call. The V and J ends lost 3 bases and 1 base respectively, with 9 bases between them. This CDR3 contains 14 residues. Per germline, CDR1 KGHSH and CDR2 LQKENI. This chain's CDR3 is CASSPASLQETQYF. DNA of the CDR3: TGTGCCAGCTCACCTGCGTCTCTCCAAGAGACCCAGTACTTC.

The chain joins TRBV18 to TRBJ2-5, with 8 positions matching TRBD1. Germline V lookup: CDR1 KGHSH, CDR2 LQKENI. The CDR3 length is 14 residues. Trimming took 1 base from V and 4 from J; bases not matched to a gene: 2. CDR3 bases: TGTGCCAGCTCACCACAGGACAGGGCAGAGACCCAGTACTTC. Its translation: CASSPQDRAETQYF. Full variable domain (missing parts from reference TRBV18 and TRBJ2-5): NAGVMQNPRHLVRRRGQEARLRCSPMKGHSHVYWYRQLPEEGLKFMVYLQKENIIDESGMPKERFSAEFPKEGPSILRIQQVVRGDSAAYFCASSPQDRAETQYFGPGTRLLVL.